This TCR beta chain was recovered during a study of regulatory T cells in long-lasting Graves disease. Background on the study: Over 5 years on antithyroid drugs plus positive TSH receptor antibodies marked Graves' disease as persistent. General study points: TRBV28, TRBJ1-2 and TRBJ2-5 emerged as the favored segments in persistent disease. Since the sample size was small, accuracy may have been reduced.

This CDR3 contains 13 residues. Trimming cost V 6 bases and J 3 bases; bases outside gene matches: 4. Germline CDR1 reads MNHNS; CDR2 reads SASEGT. Time point specified: persistent/refractory GD, antithyroid drugs over 5 years with positive TRAb. RNA extracted from PBMCs served as the sequencing template. As collected, the peripheral blood samples measured 7.5 to 10 milliliters each and went into EDTA tubes. This clonotype was counted ten times or more. As yet, its antigen is unknown. TCR beta libraries were built with iRepertoire HTBI primers and Arm-PCR of CDR3 regions. TCRdb recomputed calls from the multiplex PCR reads with MiXCR, one row per CDR3 protein. The sample has a few hundred thousand distinct CDR3 sequences, 23% seen once.

The V gene is TRBV6-1, the J gene TRBJ2-7; 8 bases line up with TRBD1. The sequence derives from a female donor with Graves disease. Sample: peripheral blood mononuclear cells (PBMCs), taken when the disease was refractory, from a patient treated with antithyroid drugs. The CDR3 DNA reads TGTGCCAGCAGGGGGACAGGCTTCTACGAGCAGTACTTC. This gives the protein CASRGTGFYEQYF.